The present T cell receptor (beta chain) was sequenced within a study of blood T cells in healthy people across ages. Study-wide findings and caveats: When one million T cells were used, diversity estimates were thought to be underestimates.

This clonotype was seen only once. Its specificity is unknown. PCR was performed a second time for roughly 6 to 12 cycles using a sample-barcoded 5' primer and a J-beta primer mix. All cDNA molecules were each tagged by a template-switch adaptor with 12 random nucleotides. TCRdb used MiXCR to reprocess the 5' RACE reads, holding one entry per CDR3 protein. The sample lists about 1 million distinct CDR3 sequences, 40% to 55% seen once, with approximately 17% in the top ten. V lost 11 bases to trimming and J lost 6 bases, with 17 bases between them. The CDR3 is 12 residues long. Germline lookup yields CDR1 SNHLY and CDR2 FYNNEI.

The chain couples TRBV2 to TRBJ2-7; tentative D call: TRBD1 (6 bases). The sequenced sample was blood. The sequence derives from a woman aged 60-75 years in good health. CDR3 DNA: TGTGCCGGGGGCTCGCCCCCCGGCGAGCAGTACTTC. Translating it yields CAGGSPPGEQYF.